This T cell receptor (beta chain) was profiled in a study of blood T cell repertoires in COVID-19. Study-level information: Some COVID-19 samples were acute and others convalescent; all came from the United States, Italy and Spain. The analysed material was cDNA or gDNA that came from T cells, B-cell-depleted T cells, or PBMCs.

Clones were sequenced by immunoSEQ multiplex PCR, and TCRdb holds only the in-frame ones, with some missing. The repertoire holds 200,000 or so clones, with over 80% as singletons. V was clipped by 3 bases and J by 4 bases, with 12 bases between them. The CDR3 covers 14 residues. Germline loops: CDR1 LNHDA, CDR2 SQIVND (reference sequence). This clone was observed a single time. The chain couples TRBV19 to TRBJ2-5, with D maybe TRBD2 (6 bases). The sequencing input was peripheral blood. This clonotype originated in a woman in her 30s with acute or convalescent COVID-19. CDR3 bases: TGTGCCAGTAGTATCGGAGGGTTTTTAGAGACCCAGTACTTC. Protein: CASSIGGFLETQYF.